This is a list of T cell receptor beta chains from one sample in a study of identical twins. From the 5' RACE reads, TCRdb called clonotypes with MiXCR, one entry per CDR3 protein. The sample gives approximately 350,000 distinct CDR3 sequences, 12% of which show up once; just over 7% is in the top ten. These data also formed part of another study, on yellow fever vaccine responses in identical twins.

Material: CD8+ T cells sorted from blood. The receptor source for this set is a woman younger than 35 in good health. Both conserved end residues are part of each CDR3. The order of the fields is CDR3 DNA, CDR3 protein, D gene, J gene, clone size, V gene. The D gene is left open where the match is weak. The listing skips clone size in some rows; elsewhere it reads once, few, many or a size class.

CDR3 DNA: TGTGCCAGCAGCCAAGGGGGGGGTCCGAGCTCCTACGAGCAGTACTTC; CDR3 protein: CASSQGGGPSSYEQYF; D gene: TRBD2; J gene: TRBJ2-7; clone size: many; V gene: TRBV14
CDR3 DNA: TGTGCCAGCAGTGACTTACCCTTTGGCGAGCAGTTCTTC; CDR3 protein: CASSDLPFGEQFF; D gene: NA; J gene: TRBJ2-1; clone size: many; V gene: TRBV6-4
CDR3 DNA: TGCAGTGCTAGAGATTTAATGGAGCGGGAGGCCTCCTACGAGCAGTACTTC; CDR3 protein: CSARDLMEREASYEQYF; D gene: TRBD2; J gene: TRBJ2-7; clone size: NA; V gene: TRBV20-1
CDR3 DNA: TGTGCCAGCAGTTTGGGCTTGTCCTACGAGCAGTACTTC; CDR3 protein: CASSLGLSYEQYF; D gene: NA; J gene: TRBJ2-7; clone size: many; V gene: TRBV12-3/TRBV12-4
CDR3 DNA: TGTGCCAGCAGCGGTCCCCCTACTACAGGGACAACGGCCGGGGAGCTGTTTTTT; CDR3 protein: CASSGPPTTGTTAGELFF; D gene: NA; J gene: TRBJ2-2; clone size: many; V gene: TRBV28
CDR3 DNA: TGCAGTGCCGCTTTGGACTTGGCCTACAATGAGCAGTTCTTC; CDR3 protein: CSAALDLAYNEQFF; D gene: NA; J gene: TRBJ2-1; clone size: NA; V gene: TRBV20-1
CDR3 DNA: TGCGCCAGCAGCGCTTCCCGGATACAGGAAGAGACCCAGTACTTC; CDR3 protein: CASSASRIQEETQYF; D gene: NA; J gene: TRBJ2-5; clone size: many; V gene: TRBV5-1
CDR3 DNA: TGTGCCAGTAAACCAACTAGCGGGGGGGACAATGAGCAGTTCTTC; CDR3 protein: CASKPTSGGDNEQFF; D gene: TRBD2; J gene: TRBJ2-1; clone size: few; V gene: TRBV19
CDR3 DNA: TGTGCCAGCAGCTTTTGGGGGAGCTCCTACAATGAGCAGTTCTTC; CDR3 protein: CASSFWGSSYNEQFF; D gene: NA; J gene: TRBJ2-1; clone size: few; V gene: TRBV5-8
CDR3 DNA: TGTGCCAGCAGGCCAACTAGCGGGAGGGCCTACACCGGGGAGCTGTTTTTT; CDR3 protein: CASRPTSGRAYTGELFF; D gene: TRBD2; J gene: TRBJ2-2; clone size: few; V gene: TRBV7-2
CDR3 DNA: TGTGCCAGCCGGGGGCGGGGGCCCTCCTACAATGAGCAGTTCTTC; CDR3 protein: CASRGRGPSYNEQFF; D gene: NA; J gene: TRBJ2-1; clone size: few; V gene: TRBV2
CDR3 DNA: TGTGCCAGCAGTGAACGACTAGCGGAGCTCTACAATGAGCAGTTCTTC; CDR3 protein: CASSERLAELYNEQFF; D gene: TRBD2; J gene: TRBJ2-1; clone size: few; V gene: TRBV2
CDR3 DNA: TGTGCCAGCAGCCATAGTCAGGGGGCTAGGGGCTACACCTTC; CDR3 protein: CASSHSQGARGYTF; D gene: TRBD1; J gene: TRBJ1-2; clone size: NA; V gene: TRBV3-1
CDR3 DNA: TGTGCCAGCAGCCTCACAACAGGGGGCTGGGGTAATGAGCAGTTCTTC; CDR3 protein: CASSLTTGGWGNEQFF; D gene: TRBD1; J gene: TRBJ2-1; clone size: NA; V gene: TRBV7-6
CDR3 DNA: TGTGCCACCAGTTCGAGACTAGCGGGAGCCGGGGAGCTGTTTTTT; CDR3 protein: CATSSRLAGAGELFF; D gene: TRBD2; J gene: TRBJ2-2; clone size: NA; V gene: TRBV28
CDR3 DNA: TGTGCCAGCAGCGGGATGGACTCTTCCTACGAGCAGTACTTC; CDR3 protein: CASSGMDSSYEQYF; D gene: NA; J gene: TRBJ2-7; clone size: NA; V gene: TRBV5-6
CDR3 DNA: TGTGCCAGCAGTAGACTAGGCCTGGGCACAGATACGCAGTATTTT; CDR3 protein: CASSRLGLGTDTQYF; D gene: NA; J gene: TRBJ2-3; clone size: many; V gene: TRBV6-5
CDR3 DNA: TGTGCCAGCAGTTTTATCGCGTTTGGACTAGCGGGAGGGCCGGGAGATACGCAGTATTTT; CDR3 protein: CASSFIAFGLAGGPGDTQYF; D gene: TRBD2; J gene: TRBJ2-3; clone size: NA; V gene: TRBV12-3/TRBV12-4
CDR3 DNA: TGTGCCAGCAGTGCGCAGCGGGCGCCCTACAATGAGCAGTTCTTC; CDR3 protein: CASSAQRAPYNEQFF; D gene: NA; J gene: TRBJ2-1; clone size: NA; V gene: TRBV2
CDR3 DNA: TGTGCCAGCAGACGCTCCGGAGATGGAGATACGCAGTATTTT; CDR3 protein: CASRRSGDGDTQYF; D gene: NA; J gene: TRBJ2-3; clone size: few; V gene: TRBV6-1
CDR3 DNA: TGTGCCAGCAGTGACACAGGACAGGGAGGACTCAATGAGCAGTTCTTC; CDR3 protein: CASSDTGQGGLNEQFF; D gene: TRBD1; J gene: TRBJ2-1; clone size: few; V gene: TRBV6-4
CDR3 DNA: TGTGCCAGCAGCCCATCGGGACAGCTAAACACTGAAGCTTTCTTT; CDR3 protein: CASSPSGQLNTEAFF; D gene: TRBD1; J gene: TRBJ1-1; clone size: few; V gene: TRBV3-1
CDR3 DNA: TGTGCCAGCATACAGGGCAGGGCCGGAACCGGGGAGCTGTTTTTT; CDR3 protein: CASIQGRAGTGELFF; D gene: NA; J gene: TRBJ2-2; clone size: NA; V gene: TRBV7-8
CDR3 DNA: TGTGCCAGCAGCCAAGAGTGGGCTAGTTCGAGCCAAGAGACCCAGTACTTC; CDR3 protein: CASSQEWASSSQETQYF; D gene: NA; J gene: TRBJ2-5; clone size: NA; V gene: TRBV4-2
CDR3 DNA: TGTGCCAGCAGCCAAGAAGGGGGGGGCGCGAGTTACACTGAAGCTTTCTTT; CDR3 protein: CASSQEGGGASYTEAFF; D gene: NA; J gene: TRBJ1-1; clone size: few; V gene: TRBV3-1
CDR3 DNA: TGTGCCAGCAGCTTAGTACAGAGGGGTGAGCAGTTCTTC; CDR3 protein: CASSLVQRGEQFF; D gene: NA; J gene: TRBJ2-1; clone size: NA; V gene: TRBV7-9
CDR3 DNA: TGTGCCAGCAGTAACAGGGGGCGAGTTGAAAAACTGTTTTTT; CDR3 protein: CASSNRGRVEKLFF; D gene: TRBD1; J gene: TRBJ1-4; clone size: few; V gene: TRBV27
CDR3 DNA: TGTGCCAGCACCGCCGGGGGCTCTGAAGCTTTCTTT; CDR3 protein: CASTAGGSEAFF; D gene: NA; J gene: TRBJ1-1; clone size: few; V gene: TRBV27